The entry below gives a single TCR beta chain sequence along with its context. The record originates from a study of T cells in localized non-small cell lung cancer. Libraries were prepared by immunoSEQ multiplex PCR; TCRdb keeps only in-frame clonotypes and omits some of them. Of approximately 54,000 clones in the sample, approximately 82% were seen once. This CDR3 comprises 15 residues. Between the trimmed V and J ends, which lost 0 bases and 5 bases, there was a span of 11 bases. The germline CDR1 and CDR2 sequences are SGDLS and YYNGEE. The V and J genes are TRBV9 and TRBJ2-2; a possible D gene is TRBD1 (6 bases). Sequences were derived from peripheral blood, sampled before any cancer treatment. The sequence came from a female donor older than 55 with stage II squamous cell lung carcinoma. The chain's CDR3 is CASSVGGLGTGELFF. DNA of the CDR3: TGTGCCAGCAGCGTAGGGGGGCTTGGGACCGGGGAGCTGTTTTTT.